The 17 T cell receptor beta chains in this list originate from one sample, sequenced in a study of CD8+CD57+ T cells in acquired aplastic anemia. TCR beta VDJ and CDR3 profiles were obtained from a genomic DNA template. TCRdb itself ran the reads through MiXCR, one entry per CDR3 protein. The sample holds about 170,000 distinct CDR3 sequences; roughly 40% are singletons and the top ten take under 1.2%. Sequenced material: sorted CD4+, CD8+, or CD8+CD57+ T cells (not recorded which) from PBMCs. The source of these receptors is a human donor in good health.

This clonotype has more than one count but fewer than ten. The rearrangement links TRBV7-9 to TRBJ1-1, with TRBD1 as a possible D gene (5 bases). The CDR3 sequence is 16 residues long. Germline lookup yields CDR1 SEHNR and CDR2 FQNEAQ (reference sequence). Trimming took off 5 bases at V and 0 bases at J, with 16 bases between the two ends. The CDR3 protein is CASSPRGGGLNTEAFF. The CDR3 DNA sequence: TGTGCCAGCAGCCCGCGGGGGGGGGGTTTGAACACTGAAGCTTTCTTT.

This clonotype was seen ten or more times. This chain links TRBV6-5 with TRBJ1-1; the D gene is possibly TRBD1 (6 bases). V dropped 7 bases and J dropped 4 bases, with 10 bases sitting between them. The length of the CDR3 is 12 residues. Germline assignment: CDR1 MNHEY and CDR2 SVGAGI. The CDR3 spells CASTRGGTEAFF. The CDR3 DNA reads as TGTGCCAGCACAAGAGGGGGCACTGAAGCTTTCTTT.

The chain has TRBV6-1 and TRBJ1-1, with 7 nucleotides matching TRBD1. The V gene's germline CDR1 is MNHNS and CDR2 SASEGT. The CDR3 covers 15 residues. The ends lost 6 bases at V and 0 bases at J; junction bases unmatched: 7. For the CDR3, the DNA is TGTGCCAGCAGCCCACCGGGGACAGTGAACACTGAAGCTTTCTTT. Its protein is CASSPPGTVNTEAFF.

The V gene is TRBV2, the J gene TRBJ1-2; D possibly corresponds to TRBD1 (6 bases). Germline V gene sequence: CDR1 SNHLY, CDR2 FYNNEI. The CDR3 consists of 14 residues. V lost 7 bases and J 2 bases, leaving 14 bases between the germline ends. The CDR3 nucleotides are TGTGCCAGCAAGGAGGGGACATTAAACTATGGCTACACCTTC. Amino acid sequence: CASKEGTLNYGYTF. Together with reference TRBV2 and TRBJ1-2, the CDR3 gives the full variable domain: EPEVTQTPSHQVTQMGQEVILRCVPISNHLYFYWYRQILGQKVEFLVSFYNNEISEKSEIFDDQFSVERPDGSNFTLKIRSTKLEDSAMYFCASKEGTLNYGYTFGSGTRLTVV.

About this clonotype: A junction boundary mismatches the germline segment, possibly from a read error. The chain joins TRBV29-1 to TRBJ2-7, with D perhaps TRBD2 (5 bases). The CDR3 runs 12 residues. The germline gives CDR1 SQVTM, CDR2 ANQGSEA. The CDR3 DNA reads TGCAGCGGTAGCACGGGGTCCTACGGGCAGTACTTC. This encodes CSGSTGSYGQYF.

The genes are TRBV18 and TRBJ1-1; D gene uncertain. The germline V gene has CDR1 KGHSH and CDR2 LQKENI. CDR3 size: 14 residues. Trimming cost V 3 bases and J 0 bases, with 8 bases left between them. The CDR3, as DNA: TGTGCCAGCTCACCCTTAGCCCTGAACACTGAAGCTTTCTTT. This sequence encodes CASSPLALNTEAFF.

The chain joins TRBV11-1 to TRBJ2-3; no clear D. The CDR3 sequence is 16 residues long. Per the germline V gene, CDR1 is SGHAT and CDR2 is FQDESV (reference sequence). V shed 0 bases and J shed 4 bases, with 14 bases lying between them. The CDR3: CASSLAGFIGADTQYF. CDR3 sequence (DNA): TGTGCCAGCAGCTTAGCAGGGTTCATTGGAGCAGATACGCAGTATTTT.

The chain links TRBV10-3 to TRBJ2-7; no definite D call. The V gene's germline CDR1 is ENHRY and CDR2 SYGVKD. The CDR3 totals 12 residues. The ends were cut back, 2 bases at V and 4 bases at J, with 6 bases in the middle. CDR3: CAISEAIYEQYF. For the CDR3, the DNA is TGTGCCATCAGTGAGGCTATTTACGAGCAGTACTTC.

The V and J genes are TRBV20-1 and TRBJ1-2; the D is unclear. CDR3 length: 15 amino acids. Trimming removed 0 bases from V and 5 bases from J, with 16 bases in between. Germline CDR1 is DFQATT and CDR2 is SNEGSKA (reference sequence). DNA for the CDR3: TGCAGTGCTAGAGACCCCGGACGTCGAAGGTATGGCTACACCTTC. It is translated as CSARDPGRRRYGYTF.

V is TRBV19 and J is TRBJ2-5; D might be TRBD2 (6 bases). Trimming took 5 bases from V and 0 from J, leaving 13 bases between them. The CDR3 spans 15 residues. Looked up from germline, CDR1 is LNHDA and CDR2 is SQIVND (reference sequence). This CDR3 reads CASSRARGYQETQYF. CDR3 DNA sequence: TGTGCCAGTAGTCGTGCCCGGGGGTACCAAGAGACCCAGTACTTC.

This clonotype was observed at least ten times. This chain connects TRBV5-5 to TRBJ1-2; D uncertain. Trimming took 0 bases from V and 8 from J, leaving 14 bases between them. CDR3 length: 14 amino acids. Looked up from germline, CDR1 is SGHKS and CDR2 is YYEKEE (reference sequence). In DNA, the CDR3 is TGTGCCAGCAGCTTGGTTTCACGGATGGACGGCTACACCTTC. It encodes CASSLVSRMDGYTF.

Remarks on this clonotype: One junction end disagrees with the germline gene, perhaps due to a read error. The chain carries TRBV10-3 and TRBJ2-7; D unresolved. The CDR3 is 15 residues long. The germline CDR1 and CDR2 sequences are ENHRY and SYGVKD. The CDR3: CASSYGAANSYEQYF. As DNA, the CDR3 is TGTGCCAGCAGTTACGGCGCCGCCAACTCCTACGAGCAGTACTTC.

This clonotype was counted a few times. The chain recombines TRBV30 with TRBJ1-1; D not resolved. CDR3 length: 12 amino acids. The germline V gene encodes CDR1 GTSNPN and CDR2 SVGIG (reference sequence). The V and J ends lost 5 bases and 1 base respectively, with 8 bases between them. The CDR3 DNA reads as TGTGCCTGGGACAATTCGAACACTGAAGCTTTCTTT. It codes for CAWDNSNTEAFF.

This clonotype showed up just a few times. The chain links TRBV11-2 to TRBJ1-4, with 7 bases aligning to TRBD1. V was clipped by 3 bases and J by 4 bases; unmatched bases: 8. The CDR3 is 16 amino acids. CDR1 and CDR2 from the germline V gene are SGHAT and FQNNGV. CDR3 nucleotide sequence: TGTGCCAGCAGCTTGGAGGTACAGGGGCTTAATGAAAAACTGTTTTTT. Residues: CASSLEVQGLNEKLFF.

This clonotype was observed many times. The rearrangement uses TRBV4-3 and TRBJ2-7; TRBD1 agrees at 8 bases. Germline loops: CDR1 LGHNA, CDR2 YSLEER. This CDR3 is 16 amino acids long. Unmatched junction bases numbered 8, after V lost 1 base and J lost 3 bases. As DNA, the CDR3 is TGCGCCAGCAGCCAAGGATTGGGACAGGTGAACTACGAGCAGTACTTC. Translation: CASSQGLGQVNYEQYF.

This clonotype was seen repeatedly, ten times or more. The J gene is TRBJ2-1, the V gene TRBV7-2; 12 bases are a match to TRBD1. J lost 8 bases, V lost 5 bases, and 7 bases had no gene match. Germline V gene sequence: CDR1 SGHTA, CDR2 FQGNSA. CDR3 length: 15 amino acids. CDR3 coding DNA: TGTGCCAGCAGCACCCGGGACAGGGGGCTGTATGAGCAGTTCTTC. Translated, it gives CASSTRDRGLYEQFF. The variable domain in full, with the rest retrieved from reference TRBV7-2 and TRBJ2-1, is GAGVSQSPSNKVTEKGKDVELRCDPISGHTALYWYRQSLGQGLEFLIYFQGNSAPDKSGLPSDRFSAERTGGSVSTLTIQRTQQEDSAVYLCASSTRDRGLYEQFFGPGTRLTVL.

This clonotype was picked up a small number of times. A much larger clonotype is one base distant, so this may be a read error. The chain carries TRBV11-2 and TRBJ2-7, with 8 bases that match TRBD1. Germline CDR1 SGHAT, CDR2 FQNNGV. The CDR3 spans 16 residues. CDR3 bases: TGTGCCAGCAGCTCATCCAGGGGGCGCGGCGTCTACGAGCAGCACTTC. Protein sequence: CASSSSRGRGVYEQHF. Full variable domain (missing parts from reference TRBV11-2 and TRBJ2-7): EAGVAQSPRYKIIEKRQSVAFWCNPISGHATLYWYQQILGQGPKLLIQFQNNGVVDDSQLPKDRFSAERLKGVDSTLKIQPAKLEDSAVYLCASSSSRGRGVYEQHFGPGTRLTVT.